Detailed here is one T cell receptor beta chain. TCRdb re-derived calls from the 5' RACE reads in MiXCR, one entry per CDR3 protein. The data contain roughly 450,000 distinct CDR3 sequences, approximately 19% of them singletons. This sample stems from a study of T-cell memory formation after mild COVID-19. Study overall: TCR clustering was largely donor specific.

The CDR3 is 12 residues long. With 7 bases removed from V and 0 bases from J, the gap between germline ends came to 3 bases. Per the germline V gene, CDR1 is MDHEN and CDR2 is SYDVKM. Sequencing used PBMCs or a T cell subset sorted from them (not recorded which). The chain employs TRBV28 and TRBJ2-2, with D hard to call. This TCR came from a man younger than 30 who had mild COVID-19 (a few samples of this study predate the infection). Cell type and time point are not known. The CDR3 loop reads CASITNTGELFF. As DNA, the CDR3 is TGTGCCAGCATAACGAACACCGGGGAGCTGTTTTTT.